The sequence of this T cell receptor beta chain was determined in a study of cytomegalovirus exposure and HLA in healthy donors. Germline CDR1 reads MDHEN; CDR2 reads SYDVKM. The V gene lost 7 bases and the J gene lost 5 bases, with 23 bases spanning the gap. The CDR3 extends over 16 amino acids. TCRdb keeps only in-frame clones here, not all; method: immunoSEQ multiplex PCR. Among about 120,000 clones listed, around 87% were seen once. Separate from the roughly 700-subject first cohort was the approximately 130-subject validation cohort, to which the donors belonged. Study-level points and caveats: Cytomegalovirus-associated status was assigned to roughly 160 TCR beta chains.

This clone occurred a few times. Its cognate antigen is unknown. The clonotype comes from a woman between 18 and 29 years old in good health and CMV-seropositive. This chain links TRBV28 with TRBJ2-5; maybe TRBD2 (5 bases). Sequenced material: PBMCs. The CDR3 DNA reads TGTGCCAGCACCCTCCGGAGGCCAAACCTTTGGGAGACCCAGTACTTC. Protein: CASTLRRPNLWETQYF.